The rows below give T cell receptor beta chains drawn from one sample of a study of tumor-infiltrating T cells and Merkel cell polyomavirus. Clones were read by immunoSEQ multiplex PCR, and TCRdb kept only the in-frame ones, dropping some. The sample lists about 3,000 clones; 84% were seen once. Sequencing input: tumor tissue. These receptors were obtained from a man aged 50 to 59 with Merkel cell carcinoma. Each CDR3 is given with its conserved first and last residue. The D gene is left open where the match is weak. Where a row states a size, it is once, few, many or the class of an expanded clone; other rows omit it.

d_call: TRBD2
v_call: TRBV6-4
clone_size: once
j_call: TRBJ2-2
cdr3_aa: CASSESGGVGPGELFF
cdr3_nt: TGTGCCAGCAGTGAATCGGGGGGAGTTGGTCCCGGGGAGCTGTTTTTT

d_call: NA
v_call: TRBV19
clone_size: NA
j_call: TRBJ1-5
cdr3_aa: CASSMTPPDQPQHF
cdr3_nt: TGTGCCAGTAGTATGACTCCCCCCGATCAGCCCCAGCATTTT

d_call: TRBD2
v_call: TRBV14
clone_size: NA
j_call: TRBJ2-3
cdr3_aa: CASSQDRGFRGGSSDTQYF
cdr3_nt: TGTGCCAGCAGCCAAGATCGGGGGTTCCGGGGGGGATCGTCAGATACGCAGTATTTT

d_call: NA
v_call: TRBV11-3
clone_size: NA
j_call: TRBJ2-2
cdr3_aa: CASTPGGGDTGELFF
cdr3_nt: TGTGCCAGCACCCCCGGGGGTGGGGACACCGGGGAGCTGTTTTTT

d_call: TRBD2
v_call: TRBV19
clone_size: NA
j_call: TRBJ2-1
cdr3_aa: CASSPLWRGDTYNEQFF
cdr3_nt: TGTGCCAGTAGTCCCCTTTGGCGGGGGGACACCTACAATGAGCAGTTCTTC

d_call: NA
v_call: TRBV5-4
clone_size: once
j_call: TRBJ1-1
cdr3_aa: CACRRDLHTEAFF
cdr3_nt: TGTGCCTGTAGGAGGGATTTGCACACTGAAGCTTTCTTT

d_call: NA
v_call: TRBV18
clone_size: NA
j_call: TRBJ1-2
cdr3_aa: CASSPPTGGSIYGYTF
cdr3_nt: TGTGCCAGCTCACCACCGACGGGGGGCTCCATCTATGGCTACACCTTC

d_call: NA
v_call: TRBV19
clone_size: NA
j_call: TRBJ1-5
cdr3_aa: CASSIFVRGGQPQHF
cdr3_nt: TGTGCCAGTAGTATCTTCGTCAGGGGCGGTCAGCCCCAGCATTTT

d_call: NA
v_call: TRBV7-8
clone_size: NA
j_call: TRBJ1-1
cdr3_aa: CASSFFADTEAFF
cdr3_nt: TGTGCCAGCAGCTTTTTTGCGGACACTGAAGCTTTCTTT

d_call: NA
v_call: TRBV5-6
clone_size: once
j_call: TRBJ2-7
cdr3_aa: CASHLAGVDYEQYF
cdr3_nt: TGTGCCAGTCACCTAGCCGGGGTAGACTACGAGCAGTACTTC

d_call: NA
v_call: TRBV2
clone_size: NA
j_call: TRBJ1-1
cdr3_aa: CASKGLASTEAFF
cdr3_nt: TGTGCCAGCAAGGGGCTCGCTTCCACTGAAGCTTTCTTT

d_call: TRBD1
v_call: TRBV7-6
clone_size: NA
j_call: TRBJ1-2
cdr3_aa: CASSSIPSGGIVYGYTF
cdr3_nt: TGTGCCAGCAGCTCAATCCCTTCAGGGGGAATAGTCTATGGCTACACCTTC

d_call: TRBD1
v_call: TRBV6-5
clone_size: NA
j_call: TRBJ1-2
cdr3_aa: CASSYGDRVGYGYTF
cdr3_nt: TGTGCCAGCAGTTACGGGGACAGGGTGGGCTATGGCTACACCTTC

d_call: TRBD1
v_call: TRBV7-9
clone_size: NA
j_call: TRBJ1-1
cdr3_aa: CASSSGTEIMNTEAFF
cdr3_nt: TGTGCCAGCAGCTCCGGGACAGAGATTATGAACACTGAAGCTTTCTTT

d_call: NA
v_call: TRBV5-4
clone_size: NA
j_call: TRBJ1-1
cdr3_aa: CASSAGSNTEAFF
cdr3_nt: TGTGCCAGCAGCGCCGGGTCGAACACTGAAGCTTTCTTT